The rows below give T cell receptor beta chains drawn from one sample of a study of cytomegalovirus exposure and HLA in healthy donors. The table came from immunoSEQ multiplex PCR; TCRdb's copy has only in-frame clones and leaves some out. The sample records under 150,000 clones, approximately 68% being singletons. The material sequenced was PBMCs. The receptors were sampled from a man in his sixties in good health and CMV-seronegative. Each CDR3 is given with its conserved first and last residue.

v_gene: TRBV10-2
len: 16
j_gene: TRBJ2-2
CDR3aa: CASSEFWTAFTGELFF

v_gene: TRBV27
len: 15
j_gene: TRBJ1-1
CDR3aa: CASSFTGRLNTEAFF

v_gene: TRBV5-1
len: 18
j_gene: TRBJ2-1
CDR3aa: CASSSGLAGGPGGDEQFF

v_gene: TRBV18
len: 17
j_gene: TRBJ2-2
CDR3aa: CASSPSPSGLNTGELFF

v_gene: TRBV5-5
len: 16
j_gene: TRBJ1-5
CDR3aa: CASSLGLGAGTQPQHF

v_gene: TRBV27
len: 12
j_gene: TRBJ2-7
CDR3aa: CASSRYSGEQYF

v_gene: TRBV10-1
len: 14
j_gene: TRBJ2-1
CDR3aa: CAIAPNPSYNEQFF

v_gene: TRBV11-1
len: 15
j_gene: TRBJ2-7
CDR3aa: CASSLGQQLSYEQYF

v_gene: TRBV6-5
len: 13
j_gene: TRBJ2-7
CDR3aa: CASRTGQGYEQYF

v_gene: TRBV7-9
len: 15
j_gene: TRBJ1-1
CDR3aa: CASSLAPGMNTEAFF

v_gene: TRBV6-1
len: 14
j_gene: TRBJ2-2
CDR3aa: CASRGVPNTGELFF

v_gene: TRBV2
len: 15
j_gene: TRBJ1-6
CDR3aa: CASSERSSYNSPLHF

v_gene: TRBV28
len: 14
j_gene: TRBJ2-2
CDR3aa: CASSLSWNTGELFF

v_gene: TRBV5-6
len: 14
j_gene: TRBJ1-3
CDR3aa: CASSLQGIENTIYF

v_gene: TRBV5-1
len: 16
j_gene: TRBJ1-2
CDR3aa: CASSFASTGDSYGYTF

v_gene: TRBV4-1
len: 15
j_gene: TRBJ1-1
CDR3aa: CASSQDEQSNTEAFF

v_gene: TRBV9
len: 15
j_gene: TRBJ2-1
CDR3aa: CASSAREWGQSEQFF

v_gene: TRBV28
len: 18
j_gene: TRBJ2-5
CDR3aa: CASSLASGRTRFQETQYF

v_gene: TRBV27
len: 14
j_gene: TRBJ2-5
CDR3aa: CASSLLQGGETQYF

v_gene: TRBV27
len: 18
j_gene: TRBJ2-1
CDR3aa: CASAFSRTLRDRGNEQFF

v_gene: TRBV5-4
len: 16
j_gene: TRBJ2-3
CDR3aa: CASSLAGGGYTDTQYF

v_gene: TRBV6-1
len: 15
j_gene: TRBJ1-5
CDR3aa: CASSEAGTGYQPQHF

v_gene: TRBV9
len: 14
j_gene: TRBJ1-1
CDR3aa: CASSENRGSVEAFF

v_gene: TRBV10-3
len: 15
j_gene: TRBJ2-7
CDR3aa: CAISALPDSSYEQYF

v_gene: TRBV9
len: 17
j_gene: TRBJ2-2
CDR3aa: CASSVVSTSGDTGELFF

v_gene: TRBV19
len: 15
j_gene: TRBJ1-3
CDR3aa: CASSISTGAGNTIYF

v_gene: TRBV28
len: 15
j_gene: TRBJ1-6
CDR3aa: CASSPGTGGTPPLHF

v_gene: TRBV27
len: 14
j_gene: TRBJ1-5
CDR3aa: CASSKQDMNQPQHF

v_gene: TRBV28
len: 14
j_gene: TRBJ2-1
CDR3aa: CASTWTSGSYEQFF

v_gene: TRBV28
len: 14
j_gene: TRBJ2-2
CDR3aa: CASTTGGETGELFF

v_gene: TRBV11-2
len: 13
j_gene: TRBJ1-1
CDR3aa: CASSLQVNTEAFF

v_gene: TRBV5-1
len: 14
j_gene: TRBJ1-1
CDR3aa: CASSYGGVNTEAFF

v_gene: TRBV6-5
len: 15
j_gene: TRBJ1-3
CDR3aa: CASSPRGAEGNTIYF

v_gene: TRBV9
len: 15
j_gene: TRBJ1-1
CDR3aa: CASSSLGQGTTEAFF

v_gene: TRBV19
len: 15
j_gene: TRBJ1-1
CDR3aa: CASSKPRGMNTEAFF

v_gene: TRBV7-3
len: 13
j_gene: TRBJ2-5
CDR3aa: CASSLNGGETQYF

v_gene: TRBV10-3
len: 20
j_gene: TRBJ1-4
CDR3aa: CAISESGPGTTRPLTEKLFF

v_gene: TRBV7-2
len: 16
j_gene: TRBJ2-7
CDR3aa: CASSLLAREGNNEQYF

v_gene: TRBV4-3
len: 14
j_gene: TRBJ1-2
CDR3aa: CASSQVQGLYGYTF

v_gene: TRBV6-1
len: 14
j_gene: TRBJ2-7
CDR3aa: CASSEDRNSYEQYF

v_gene: TRBV28
len: 12
j_gene: TRBJ2-7
CDR3aa: CASSLFYYEQYF

v_gene: TRBV29-1
len: 11
j_gene: TRBJ2-7
CDR3aa: CSVEAGNEQYF

v_gene: TRBV5-4
len: 15
j_gene: TRBJ1-6
CDR3aa: CASSKEGVYNSPLHF

v_gene: TRBV5-1
len: 15
j_gene: TRBJ1-1
CDR3aa: CASSGGDRGNTEAFF

v_gene: TRBV5-1
len: 14
j_gene: TRBJ2-5
CDR3aa: CASRAGVQQETQYF

v_gene: TRBV25-1
len: 12
j_gene: TRBJ1-2
CDR3aa: CASRDSLYGYTF

v_gene: TRBV10-2
len: 17
j_gene: TRBJ2-2
CDR3aa: CASSESSDKKNTGELFF

v_gene: TRBV10-1
len: 11
j_gene: TRBJ1-3
CDR3aa: CASSGGNTIYF

v_gene: TRBV28
len: 15
j_gene: TRBJ1-1
CDR3aa: CASSPTQVSNTEAFF